This T cell receptor (beta chain) is from a study of Ad26.COV2.S vaccination and SARS-CoV-2 variants. About the study: Donor was assigned to the Ad26.COV2.S arm of trial COV1001. Ad26.COV2.S given intramuscularly, once or twice 56 days apart.

Treatment here: around 19 received Ad26.COV2.S at low or high dose, single or two shots; about 5 received placebo; per-sample allocation not given. Day 63 after the first vaccine or placebo injection was the time point for sampling. This adult donor, from Boston, was 18-55 years old. An Ad26 vector carrying the Wuhan-strain SARS-CoV-2 spike served as the vaccine. Assay used: immunoSEQ multiplex PCR; TCRdb lists only in-frame clones, some missing. The sample comprises around 450,000 clones, approximately 89% of which are singletons, and 2.5% to 3% rests with the top ten. The CDR3 is 19 residues long. V lost 4 bases, J lost 2 bases, and 14 bases stayed unmatched. Germline V lookup: CDR1 SEHNR, CDR2 FQNEAQ (reference sequence).

The sequence was obtained from a person aged 18-60 years who received the Ad26.COV2.S COVID-19 vaccine or a placebo. This chain uses TRBV7-9 with TRBJ2-6; 7 bases match TRBD1. The material was peripheral blood, obtained in a trial of Ad26.COV2.S vaccine versus placebo. The CDR3 protein is CASSSPPRTGLPGANVLTF. Written as DNA, the CDR3 is TGTGCCAGCAGCTCACCCCCGAGGACAGGACTCCCTGGGGCCAACGTCCTGACTTTC.